This TCR beta chain was recorded in a study of OX40 agonist ivuxolimab in advanced cancers. Clones were sequenced by immunoSEQ multiplex PCR, and TCRdb holds only the in-frame ones, with some missing. The sample yields roughly 76,000 clones, roughly 88% seen once. Details on this clone: Just one base apart from a much larger clone, this may be a read error.

This CDR3 comprises 13 residues. Per the germline V gene, CDR1 is MNHNS and CDR2 is SASEGT. The junction had 3 bases not matched to a gene; V was cut back by 6 bases and J by 7 bases. The chain combines TRBV6-1 with TRBJ1-6; 7 bases map to TRBD1. The sequences come from CD4+ or CD8+ T cells sorted from blood, collected in a trial of the OX40 agonist ivuxolimab. The receptor comes from an adult with an advanced solid tumor such as melanoma, head and neck, liver or kidney cancer. The CDR3 sequence is CASRGTVNSPLHF. CDR3 coding DNA: TGTGCCAGCAGGGGGACAGTAAATTCACCCCTCCACTTT.